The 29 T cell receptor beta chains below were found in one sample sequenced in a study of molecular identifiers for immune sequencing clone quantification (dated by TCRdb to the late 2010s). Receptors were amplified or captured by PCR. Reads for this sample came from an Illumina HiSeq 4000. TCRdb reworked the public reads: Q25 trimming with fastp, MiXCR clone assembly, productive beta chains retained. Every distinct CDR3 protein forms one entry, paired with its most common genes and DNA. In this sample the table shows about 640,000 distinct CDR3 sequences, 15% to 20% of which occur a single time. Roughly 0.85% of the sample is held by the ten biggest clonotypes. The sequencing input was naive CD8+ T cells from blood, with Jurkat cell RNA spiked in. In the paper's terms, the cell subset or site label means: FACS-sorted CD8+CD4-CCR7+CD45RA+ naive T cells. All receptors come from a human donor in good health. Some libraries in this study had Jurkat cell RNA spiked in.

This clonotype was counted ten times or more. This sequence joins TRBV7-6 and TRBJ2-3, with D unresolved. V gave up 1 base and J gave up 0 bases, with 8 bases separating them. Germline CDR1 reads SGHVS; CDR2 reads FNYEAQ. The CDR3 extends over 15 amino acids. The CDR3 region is CASSLDVTSTDTQYF. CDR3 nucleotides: TGTGCCAGCAGCTTAGATGTGACTAGCACAGATACGCAGTATTTT.

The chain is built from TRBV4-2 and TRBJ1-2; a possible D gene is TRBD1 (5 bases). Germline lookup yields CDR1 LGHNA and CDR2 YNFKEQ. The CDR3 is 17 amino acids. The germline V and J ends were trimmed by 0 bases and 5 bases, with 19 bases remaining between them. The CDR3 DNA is TGTGCCAGCAGCCAAGAAGGGTGGGCAAGGGGTCAATATGGCTACACCTTC. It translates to CASSQEGWARGQYGYTF.

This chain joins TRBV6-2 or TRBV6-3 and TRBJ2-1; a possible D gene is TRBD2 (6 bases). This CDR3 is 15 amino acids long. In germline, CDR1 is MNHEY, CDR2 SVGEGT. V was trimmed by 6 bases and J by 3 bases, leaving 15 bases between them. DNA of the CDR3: TGTGCCAGCAGCAGTACAGCGGGCCTCTACAATGAGCAGTTCTTC. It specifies CASSSTAGLYNEQFF.

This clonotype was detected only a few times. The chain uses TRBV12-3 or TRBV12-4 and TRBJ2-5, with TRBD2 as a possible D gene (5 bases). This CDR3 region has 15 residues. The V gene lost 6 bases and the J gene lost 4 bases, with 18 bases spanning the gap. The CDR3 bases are TGTGCCAGCAGCTGGGGAGCGGTTGGAGGAGAGACCCAGTACTTC. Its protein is CASSWGAVGGETQYF.

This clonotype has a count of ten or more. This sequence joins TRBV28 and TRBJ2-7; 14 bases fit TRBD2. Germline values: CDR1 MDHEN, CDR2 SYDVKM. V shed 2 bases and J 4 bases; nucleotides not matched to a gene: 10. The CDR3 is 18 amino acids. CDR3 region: CASSLEPGLAGVGYEQYF. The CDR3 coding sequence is TGTGCCAGCAGTTTAGAACCGGGACTAGCGGGAGTAGGGTACGAGCAGTACTTC.

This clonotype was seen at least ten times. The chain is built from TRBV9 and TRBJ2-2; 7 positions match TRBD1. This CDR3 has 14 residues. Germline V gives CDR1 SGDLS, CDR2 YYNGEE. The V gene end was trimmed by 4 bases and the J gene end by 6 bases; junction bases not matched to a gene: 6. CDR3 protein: CASSSRGWSGELFF. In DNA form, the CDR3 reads TGTGCCAGCAGCTCCAGGGGGTGGTCCGGGGAGCTGTTTTTT. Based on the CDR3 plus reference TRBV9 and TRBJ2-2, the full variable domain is DSGVTQTPKHLITATGQRVTLRCSPRSGDLSVYWYQQSLDQGLQFLIQYYNGEERAKGNILERFSAQQFPDLHSELNLSSLELGDSALYFCASSSRGWSGELFFGEGSRLTVL.

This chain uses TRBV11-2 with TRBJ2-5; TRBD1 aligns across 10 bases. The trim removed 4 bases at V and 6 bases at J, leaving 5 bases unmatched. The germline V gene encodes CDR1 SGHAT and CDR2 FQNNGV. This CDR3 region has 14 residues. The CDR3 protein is CASSYRDRGKTQYF. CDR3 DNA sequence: TGTGCCAGCAGCTACCGGGACAGGGGAAAGACCCAGTACTTC.

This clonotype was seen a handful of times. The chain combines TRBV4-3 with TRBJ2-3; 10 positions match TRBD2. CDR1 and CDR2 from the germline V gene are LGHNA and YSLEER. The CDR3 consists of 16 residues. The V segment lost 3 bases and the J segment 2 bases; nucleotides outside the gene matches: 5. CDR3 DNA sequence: TGCGCCAGCAGCCACATACTAGCGGGGTCCACAGATACGCAGTATTTT. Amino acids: CASSHILAGSTDTQYF.

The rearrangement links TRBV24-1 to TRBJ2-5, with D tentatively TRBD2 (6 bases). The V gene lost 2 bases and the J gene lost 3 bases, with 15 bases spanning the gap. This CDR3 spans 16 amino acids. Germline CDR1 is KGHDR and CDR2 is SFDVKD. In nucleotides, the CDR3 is TGTGCCACCAGTGATTCCCACCGGGGGAACGAAGAGACCCAGTACTTC. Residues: CATSDSHRGNEETQYF.

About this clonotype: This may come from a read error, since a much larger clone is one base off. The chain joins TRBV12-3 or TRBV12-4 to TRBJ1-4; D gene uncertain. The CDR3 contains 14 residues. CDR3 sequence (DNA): TGTGCCAGCAGTTTCGGGCGGTTGGATGAAAAACTGCTTTTT. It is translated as CASSFGRLDEKLLF.

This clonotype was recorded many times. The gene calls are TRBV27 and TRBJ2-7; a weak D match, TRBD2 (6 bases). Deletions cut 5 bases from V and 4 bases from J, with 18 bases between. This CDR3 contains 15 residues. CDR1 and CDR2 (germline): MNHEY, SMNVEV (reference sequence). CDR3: CASSQSGQGWYEQYF. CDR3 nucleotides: TGTGCCAGCAGTCAAAGCGGGCAGGGTTGGTACGAGCAGTACTTC.

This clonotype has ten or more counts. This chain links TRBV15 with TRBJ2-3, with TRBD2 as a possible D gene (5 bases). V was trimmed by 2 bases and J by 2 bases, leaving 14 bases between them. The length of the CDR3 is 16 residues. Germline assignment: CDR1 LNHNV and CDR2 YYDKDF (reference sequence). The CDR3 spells CATSRPKAENTDTQYF. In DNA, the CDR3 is TGTGCCACCAGCAGACCTAAAGCGGAGAACACAGATACGCAGTATTTT.

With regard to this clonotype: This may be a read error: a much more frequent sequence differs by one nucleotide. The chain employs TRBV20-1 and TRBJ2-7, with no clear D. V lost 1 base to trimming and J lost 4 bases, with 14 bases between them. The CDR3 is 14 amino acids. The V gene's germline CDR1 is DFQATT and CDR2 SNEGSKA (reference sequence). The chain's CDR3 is CSARGLGSGYEQYF. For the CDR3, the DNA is TGCAGTGCTAGAGGTTTAGGGTCTGGGTACGAGCAGTACTTC.

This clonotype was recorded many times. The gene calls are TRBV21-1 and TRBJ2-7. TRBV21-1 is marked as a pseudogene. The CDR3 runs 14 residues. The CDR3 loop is CASSKDYRDYEQYF. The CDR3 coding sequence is TGTGCCAGCAGCAAAGATTACAGAGACTACGAGCAGTACTTC.

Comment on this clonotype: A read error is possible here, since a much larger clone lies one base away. CDR3 nucleotide sequence: TGTGCCTGGAGTTTGGAAGATACGCAGTATTTT. This translates into CAWSLEDTQYF. The V call is TRBV30, the J call TRBJ2-3; D is unclear. Trimming stripped 2 bases from V and 5 bases from J, with 5 bases between. Germline CDR1 and CDR2: GTSNPN and SVGIG (reference sequence). The CDR3 totals 11 residues. The whole variable domain, remainder taken from reference TRBV30 and TRBJ2-3, is SQTIHQWPATLVQPVGSPLSLECTVEGTSNPNLYWYRQAAGRGLQLLFYSVGIGQISSEVPQNLSASRPQDRQFILSSKKLLLSDSGFYLCAWSLEDTQYFGPGTRLTVL.

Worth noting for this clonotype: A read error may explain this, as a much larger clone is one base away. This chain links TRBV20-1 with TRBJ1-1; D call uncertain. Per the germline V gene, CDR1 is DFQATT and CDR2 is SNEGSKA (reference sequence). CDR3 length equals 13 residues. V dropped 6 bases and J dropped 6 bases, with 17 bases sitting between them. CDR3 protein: CSALAIFHPEAFF. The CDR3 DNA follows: TGCAGTGCGCTAGCAATCTTCCACCCTGAAGCTTTCTTT.

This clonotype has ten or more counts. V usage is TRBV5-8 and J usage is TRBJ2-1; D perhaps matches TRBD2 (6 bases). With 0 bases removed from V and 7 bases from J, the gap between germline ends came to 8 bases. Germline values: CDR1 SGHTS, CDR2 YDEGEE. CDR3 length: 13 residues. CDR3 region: CASSLEAGNEQFF. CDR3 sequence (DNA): TGTGCCAGCAGCTTGGAGGCGGGGAATGAGCAGTTCTTC.

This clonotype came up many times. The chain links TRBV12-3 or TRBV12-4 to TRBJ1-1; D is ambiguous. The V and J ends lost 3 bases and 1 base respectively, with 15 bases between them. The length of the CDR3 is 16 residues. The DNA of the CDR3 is TGTGCCAGCAGTTTGACGTTCCTTCCCCAGAACACTGAAGCTTTCTTT. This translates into CASSLTFLPQNTEAFF.

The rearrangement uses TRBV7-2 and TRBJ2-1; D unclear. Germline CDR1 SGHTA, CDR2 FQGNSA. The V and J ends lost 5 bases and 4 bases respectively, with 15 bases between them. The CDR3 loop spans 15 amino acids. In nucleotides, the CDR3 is TGTGCCAGCAGCGTTACCGTGTCCCCATACAATGAGCAGTTCTTC. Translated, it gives CASSVTVSPYNEQFF.

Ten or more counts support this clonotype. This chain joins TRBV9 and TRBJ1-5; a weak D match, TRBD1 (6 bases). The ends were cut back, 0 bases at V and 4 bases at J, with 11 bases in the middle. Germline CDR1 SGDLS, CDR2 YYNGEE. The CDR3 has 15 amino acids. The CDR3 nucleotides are TGTGCCAGCAGCGTAGAAGGGGGTTGGAATCAGCCCCAGCATTTT. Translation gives CASSVEGGWNQPQHF.

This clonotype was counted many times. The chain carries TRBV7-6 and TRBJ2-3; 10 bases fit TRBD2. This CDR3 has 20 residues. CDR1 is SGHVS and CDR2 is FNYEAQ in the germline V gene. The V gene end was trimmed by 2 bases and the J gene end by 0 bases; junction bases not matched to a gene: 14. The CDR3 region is CASSLREAGGKRTSTDTQYF. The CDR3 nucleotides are TGTGCCAGCAGCTTACGCGAAGCGGGGGGGAAGCGGACTAGCACAGATACGCAGTATTTT. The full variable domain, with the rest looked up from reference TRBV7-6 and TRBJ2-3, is GAGVSQSPRYKVTKRGQDVALRCDPISGHVSLYWYRQALGQGPEFLTYFNYEAQQDKSGLPNDRFSAERPEGSISTLTIQRTEQRDSAMYRCASSLREAGGKRTSTDTQYFGPGTRLTVL.

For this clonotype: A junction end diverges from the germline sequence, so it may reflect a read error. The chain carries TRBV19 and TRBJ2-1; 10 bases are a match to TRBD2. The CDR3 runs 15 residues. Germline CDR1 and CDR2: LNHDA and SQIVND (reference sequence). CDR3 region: CASSASGSSYDEQFF. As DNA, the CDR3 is TGTGCCAGTAGTGCTAGCGGGAGCTCCTACGATGAGCAGTTCTTC. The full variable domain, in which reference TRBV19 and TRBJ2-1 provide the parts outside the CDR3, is DGGITQSPKYLFRKEGQNVTLSCEQNLNHDAMYWYRQDPGQGLRLIYYSQIVNDFQKGDIAEGYSVSREKKESFPLTVTSAQKNPTAFYLCASSASGSSYDEQFFGPGTRLTVL.

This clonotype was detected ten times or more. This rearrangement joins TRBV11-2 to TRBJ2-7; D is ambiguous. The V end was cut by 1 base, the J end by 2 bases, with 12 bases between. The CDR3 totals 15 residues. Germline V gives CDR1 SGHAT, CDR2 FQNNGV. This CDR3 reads CASSLVLGIPYEQYF. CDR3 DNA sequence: TGTGCCAGCAGCTTAGTGCTGGGCATCCCCTACGAGCAGTACTTC.

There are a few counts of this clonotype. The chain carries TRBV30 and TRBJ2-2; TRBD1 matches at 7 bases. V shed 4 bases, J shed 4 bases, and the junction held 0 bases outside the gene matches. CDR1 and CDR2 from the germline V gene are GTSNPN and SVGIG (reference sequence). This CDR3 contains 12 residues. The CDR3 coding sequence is TGTGCCTGGACAGGGGGCACCGGGGAGCTGTTTTTT. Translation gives CAWTGGTGELFF.

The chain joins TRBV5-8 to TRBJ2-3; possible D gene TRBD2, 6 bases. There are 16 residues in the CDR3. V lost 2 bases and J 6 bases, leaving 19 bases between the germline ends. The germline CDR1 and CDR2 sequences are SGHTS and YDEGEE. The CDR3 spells CASSLGGAPPGDTQYF. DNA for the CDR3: TGTGCCAGCAGCTTAGGCGGGGCTCCACCAGGGGATACGCAGTATTTT.

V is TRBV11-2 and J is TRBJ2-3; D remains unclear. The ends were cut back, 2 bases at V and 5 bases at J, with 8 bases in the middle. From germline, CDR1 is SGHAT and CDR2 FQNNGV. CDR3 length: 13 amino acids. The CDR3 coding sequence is TGTGCCAGCAGCTTATATATACGAGATACGCAGTATTTT. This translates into CASSLYIRDTQYF.

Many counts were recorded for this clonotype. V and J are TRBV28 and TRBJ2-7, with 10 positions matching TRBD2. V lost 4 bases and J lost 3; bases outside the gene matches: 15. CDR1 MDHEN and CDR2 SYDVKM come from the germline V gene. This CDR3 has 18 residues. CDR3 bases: TGTGCCAGCAGTTCCCTAGCGGGAGACAAGGGGAGGTACTACGAGCAGTACTTC. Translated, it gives CASSSLAGDKGRYYEQYF. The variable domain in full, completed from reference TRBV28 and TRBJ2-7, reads DVKVTQSSRYLVKRTGEKVFLECVQDMDHENMFWYRQDPGLGLRLIYFSYDVKMKEKGDIPEGYSVSREKKERFSLILESASTNQTSMYLCASSSLAGDKGRYYEQYFGPGTRLTVT.

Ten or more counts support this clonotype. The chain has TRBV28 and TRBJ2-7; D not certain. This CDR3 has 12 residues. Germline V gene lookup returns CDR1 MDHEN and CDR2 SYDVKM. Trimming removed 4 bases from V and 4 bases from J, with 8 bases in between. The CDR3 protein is CASSSIWYEQYF. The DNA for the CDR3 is TGTGCCAGCAGTTCGATATGGTACGAGCAGTACTTC.

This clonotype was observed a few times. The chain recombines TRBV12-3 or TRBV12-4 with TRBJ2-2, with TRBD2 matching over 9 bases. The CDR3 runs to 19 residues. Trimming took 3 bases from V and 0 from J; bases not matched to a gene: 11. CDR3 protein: CASSFYGGGGVANTGELFF. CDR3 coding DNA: TGTGCCAGCAGTTTTTACGGGGGCGGGGGGGTCGCGAACACCGGGGAGCTGTTTTTT.